The 28 T cell receptor beta chains reported below all come from one sample, sequenced in a study of prognosis after radiotherapy for stage I lung cancer. Two rounds of multiplex PCR amplified TCR beta CDR3 from genomic DNA. First-round PCR, the initial amplification, used primers specific to each TRBV and TRBJ gene. In TCRdb, the multiplex PCR reads were re-called with MiXCR into one record per CDR3 protein. The data show approximately 41,000 distinct CDR3 sequences, around 22% seen once. Sequencing used PBMCs, obtained before or after stereotactic body radiation therapy (not recorded which). These TCRs come from a donor over 45 with non-small cell lung cancer.

This clonotype is termed medium-sized. J is TRBJ1-6 and V is TRBV28; D remains unclear. With 3 bases removed from V and 6 bases from J, the gap between germline ends came to 9 bases. Per germline, CDR1 MDHEN and CDR2 SYDVKM. This CDR3 spans 14 amino acids. The CDR3 is CASSFRLFNSPLHF. CDR3 DNA: TGTGCCAGCAGTTTTCGCCTCTTTAATTCACCCCTCCACTTT.

In this sample, this clonotype turned up many times. V is TRBV3-1 and J is TRBJ2-2; possibly TRBD2 for D (5 bases). CDR1 is LGHDT, CDR2 YNNKEL, per germline (reference sequence). The CDR3 covers 16 residues. V gave up 1 base and J gave up 8 bases, with 17 bases separating them. The DNA of the CDR3 is TGTGCCAGCAGCCAAGGTCTGCGGGCGGCTTCGGGGGAGCTGTTTTTT. Its translation: CASSQGLRAASGELFF. The full variable domain, completed using reference TRBV3-1 and TRBJ2-2, is DTAVSQTPKYLVTQMGNDKSIKCEQNLGHDTMYWYKQDSKKFLKIMFSYNNKELIINETVPNRFSPKSPDKAHLNLHINSLELGDSAVYFCASSQGLRAASGELFFGEGSRLTVL.

The genes are TRBV28 and TRBJ2-7; D call uncertain. This CDR3 has 12 amino acids. Per the germline V gene, CDR1 is MDHEN and CDR2 is SYDVKM. V was trimmed by 5 bases and J by 3 bases, leaving 8 bases between them. The chain's CDR3 is CASSGRYYEQYF. The CDR3 DNA is TGTGCCAGCAGTGGTAGATACTACGAGCAGTACTTC.

This clonotype was counted at least ten times. This CDR3 is CASSLGQGSEKLFF. The CDR3 nucleotides are TGTGCCAGCAGTCTGGGACAGGGTAGCGAAAAACTGTTTTTT. The genes are TRBV27 and TRBJ1-4; TRBD1 matches 9 bases. The CDR3 is made up of 14 amino acids. V was pared by 5 bases and J by 8 bases, with 6 bases of the junction left unmatched. Germline lookup yields CDR1 MNHEY and CDR2 SMNVEV (reference sequence).

This clonotype was seen ten or more times. This chain uses TRBV2 with TRBJ2-3; D perhaps matches TRBD2 (5 bases). CDR1 is SNHLY and CDR2 is FYNNEI in the germline V gene. This CDR3 has 14 residues. The ends were cut back, 6 bases at V and 5 bases at J, with 15 bases in the middle. The DNA for the CDR3 is TGTGCCAGCAGACCGTCCCCCGGAGGAGATACGCAGTATTTT. This gives the protein CASRPSPGGDTQYF. Filled out from reference TRBV2 and TRBJ2-3, the complete variable domain reads EPEVTQTPSHQVTQMGQEVILRCVPISNHLYFYWYRQILGQKVEFLVSFYNNEISEKSEIFDDQFSVERPDGSNFTLKIRSTKLEDSAMYFCASRPSPGGDTQYFGPGTRLTVL.

Ten or more counts support this clonotype. The genes are TRBV19 and TRBJ1-3, with a tentative D call TRBD1 (6 bases). The CDR3 runs to 15 residues. Trimming removed 3 bases from V and 4 bases from J, with 13 bases in between. Germline CDR1 LNHDA, CDR2 SQIVND (reference sequence). The CDR3 protein is CASSISSGHGNTIYF. The CDR3 nucleotides read TGTGCCAGTAGTATCTCTTCGGGACACGGAAACACCATATATTTT.

This clonotype was detected many times. The rearrangement uses TRBV30 and TRBJ1-2; D unclear. Trimming removed 2 bases from V and 8 bases from J, with 15 bases in between. The length of the CDR3 is 13 residues. The germline CDR1 and CDR2 sequences are GTSNPN and SVGIG (reference sequence). The CDR3 bases are TGTGCCTGGAGTAGTCCAGCGCGCGGGGGCTACACCTTC. The encoded protein is CAWSSPARGGYTF.

This clonotype was observed at least ten times. This chain links TRBV7-9 with TRBJ2-3; D gene unclear. CDR3 length: 17 residues. Trimming left V 2 bases short and J 2 bases short, with 17 bases between. CDR1 and CDR2 (germline): SEHNR, FQNEAQ (reference sequence). The CDR3 DNA reads TGTGCCAGCAGCTTATGGGTGCGGAGTTGGGTCACAGATACGCAGTATTTT. Its translation: CASSLWVRSWVTDTQYF. Filled out from reference TRBV7-9 and TRBJ2-3, the complete variable domain reads DTGVSQNPRHKITKRGQNVTFRCDPISEHNRLYWYRQTLGQGPEFLTYFQNEAQLEKSRLLSDRFSAERPKGSFSTLEIQRTEQGDSAMYLCASSLWVRSWVTDTQYFGPGTRLTVL.

This clonotype was picked up many times. This rearrangement joins TRBV20-1 to TRBJ2-1; 9 bases line up with TRBD2. Germline V gene sequence: CDR1 DFQATT, CDR2 SNEGSKA (reference sequence). The trim removed 3 bases at V and 9 bases at J, leaving 6 bases unmatched. The CDR3 sequence is 13 residues long. The CDR3: CSARREGLGEQFF. The DNA of the CDR3 is TGCAGTGCTAGGCGGGAGGGCCTGGGTGAGCAGTTCTTC.

This clonotype was counted at least ten times. The rearrangement uses TRBV3-1 and TRBJ2-7; perhaps TRBD1 as D (5 bases). V was trimmed by 4 bases and J by 2 bases, leaving 12 bases between them. This CDR3 spans 14 amino acids. CDR1 is LGHDT, CDR2 YNNKEL, per germline (reference sequence). CDR3 nucleotide sequence: TGTGCCAGCAGCCCCCAGTCAGGGACCTACGAGCAGTACTTC. This gives the protein CASSPQSGTYEQYF.

This clonotype came up many times. The chain employs TRBV11-2 and TRBJ2-7; TRBD2 aligns across 7 bases. The CDR3 has 15 residues. CDR1 and CDR2 (germline): SGHAT, FQNNGV. V dropped 1 base and J dropped 4; count of bases not matched to a gene: 7. CDR3 in DNA: TGTGCCAGCAGCTTAGGGCTAGCGGACAAATACGAGCAGTACTTC. This sequence encodes CASSLGLADKYEQYF.

The gene calls are TRBV18 and TRBJ1-1; D gene uncertain. The ends were cut back, 3 bases at V and 4 bases at J, with 12 bases in the middle. The CDR3 runs 14 residues. Looked up from germline, CDR1 is KGHSH and CDR2 is LQKENI. CDR3 bases: TGTGCCAGCTCACCCTTGCGGGAAGGCACTGAAGCTTTCTTT. As protein: CASSPLREGTEAFF.

Regarding this clonotype: A single base is all that separates this from a far larger clone, so a read error is likely. The chain carries TRBV6-9 and TRBJ1-1; D is possibly TRBD1 (6 bases). Per the germline V gene, CDR1 is MNHGY and CDR2 is SVAAGI. The CDR3 consists of 16 residues. The CDR3 nucleotides are TGTGCCAGCAGTTCCAGACAGGTATACATGAACACTGAAGATTTCTTT. Its translation: CASSSRQVYMNTEDFF.

Details on this clonotype: A far bigger clonotype differs at one base, so this is likely a read error. This chain links TRBV6-5 with TRBJ2-7, with D perhaps matching TRBD1 or TRBD2 (6 bases each). The germline CDR1 and CDR2 sequences are MNHEY and SVGAGI. The V end lost 10 bases, the J end lost 4 bases, and 23 bases lay between the germline ends. The CDR3 has 15 amino acids. The CDR3 loop is CANSNLNGGAYEQYF. CDR3 nucleotides: TGTGCCAACAGCAATCTAAACGGGGGCGCGTACGAGCAGTACTTC.

In this sample, this clonotype turned up a few times. At one end the junction does not follow the germline gene, possibly because of a read error. This chain joins TRBV6-2 or TRBV6-3 and TRBJ2-3, with 10 bases matching TRBD2. This CDR3 has 19 amino acids. Germline CDR1 and CDR2: MNHEY and SVGEGT. Here the CDR3 DNA reads TGTGCCAGCAGAGCCGGACTAGCGGAGCTCCAGGGAGATTTCGGATACGCAGTATTT. Translated, it gives CASRAGLAELQGDFGYAVF.

Details on this clonotype: A far larger clone is only one base removed, so a read error is likely. This rearrangement joins TRBV6-9 to TRBJ2-2; the D gene could be TRBD1 or TRBD2 (6 bases each). The length of the CDR3 is 17 residues. Germline V lookup: CDR1 MNHGY, CDR2 SVAAGI. The CDR3 sequence is CASSYLVGGPNTGELLF. Written as DNA, the CDR3 is TGTGCCAGCAGTTACCTCGTGGGGGGCCCGAACACCGGGGAGCTGCTTTTT.

Notes on this clonotype: A clone one base away is much larger, so this may be a read error. The chain joins TRBV6-2 or TRBV6-3 to TRBJ2-2; D is perhaps TRBD1 (6 bases). This CDR3 spans 17 amino acids. Germline V CDR1 and CDR2: MNHEY, SVGEGT. The CDR3 nucleotides read TGTGTCAGCAGACCACAGGGTTTTCCGATGTACACCGGGGAGCTGTTTTTT. Its translation is CVSRPQGFPMYTGELFF.

This clonotype was picked up many times. This chain connects TRBV28 to TRBJ1-5; TRBD1 might be the D (6 bases). The CDR3 length is 13 residues. Germline assignment: CDR1 MDHEN and CDR2 SYDVKM. Written as DNA, the CDR3 is TGTTGTGTCAGGGGACCTCGCAATCAGCCCCAGCATTTT. This translates into CCVRGPRNQPQHF. Using reference TRBV28 and TRBJ1-5 for the parts outside the CDR3, the full variable domain is DVKVTQSSRYLVKRTGEKVFLECVQDMDHENMFWYRQDPGLGLRLIYFSYDVKMKEKGDIPEGYSVSREKKERFSLILESASTNQTSMYLCCVRGPRNQPQHFGDGTRLSIL.

In its sample, this clonotype was seen many times. The chain uses TRBV4-2 and TRBJ2-1; 8 nucleotides align to TRBD2. The V and J ends lost 0 bases and 7 bases, in that order; junction bases with no gene match: 14. The CDR3 totals 18 residues. Looked up from germline, CDR1 is LGHNA and CDR2 is YNFKEQ. The DNA of the CDR3 is TGTGCCAGCAGCCAAGATCGGATGGCGGGGGGCTTTCAGAATGAGCAGTTCTTC. It yields the protein CASSQDRMAGGFQNEQFF.

This clonotype was detected many times. The chain employs TRBV7-2 and TRBJ2-7, with D hard to call. Deletions cut 0 bases from V and 1 base from J, with 10 bases between. Germline V gives CDR1 SGHTA, CDR2 FQGNSA. The CDR3 sequence is 15 residues long. The CDR3 protein is CASSLAGSFSYEQYF. The CDR3 DNA follows: TGTGCCAGCAGCTTAGCTGGGTCTTTTTCCTACGAGCAGTACTTC.

V and J are TRBV2 and TRBJ2-1; 7 bases are a match to TRBD2. The germline V gene has CDR1 SNHLY and CDR2 FYNNEI. Unmatched junction bases numbered 10, after V lost 3 bases and J lost 8 bases. The CDR3 runs to 15 residues. CDR3 sequence: CASSDRSGAEDEQFF. The CDR3, as DNA: TGTGCCAGCAGTGATCGGAGCGGGGCTGAAGATGAGCAGTTCTTC.

This clonotype was observed at least ten times. The chain recombines TRBV27 with TRBJ1-3; 8 nucleotides agree with TRBD1. Germline CDR1 is MNHEY and CDR2 is SMNVEV (reference sequence). The CDR3 covers 14 residues. J was trimmed by 4 bases and V by 5 bases; bases with no gene match: 4. CDR3 nucleotides: TGTGCCAGCAGTCCCAGACAGGGGGGAAACACCATATATTTT. Encoded protein: CASSPRQGGNTIYF.

This clonotype came up many times. The chain joins TRBV12-3 or TRBV12-4 to TRBJ2-2; 11 bases are shared with TRBD2. The CDR3 runs 17 residues. J was trimmed by 7 bases and V by 5 bases; bases with no gene match: 12. In nucleotides, the CDR3 is TGTGCCAGCAGTGGATTAGCGGGAGGGCCGGGGGGCGGGGAGCTGTTTTTT. Residues: CASSGLAGGPGGGELFF.

Many counts were recorded for this clonotype. The rearrangement uses TRBV20-1 and TRBJ2-1; 9 nucleotides align to TRBD2. From germline, CDR1 is DFQATT and CDR2 SNEGSKA (reference sequence). The ends lost 3 bases at V and 6 bases at J; junction bases unmatched: 6. The length of the CDR3 is 14 residues. CDR3 sequence reads: CSASEGTSRNEQFF. For the CDR3, the DNA is TGCAGTGCTAGCGAAGGGACTAGCCGCAATGAGCAGTTCTTC.

The chain joins TRBV5-4 to TRBJ2-5; 10 nucleotides line up with TRBD2. J gave up 0 bases and V 4 bases, and 3 bases lay outside the gene matches. This CDR3 comprises 15 residues. Germline CDR1 and CDR2: SGHNT and YYREEE (reference sequence). CDR3 protein: CASSRTSGNQETQYF. Here the CDR3 DNA reads TGTGCCAGCAGCCGGACTAGCGGTAACCAAGAGACCCAGTACTTC.

This clonotype was seen many times. The chain combines TRBV6-9 with TRBJ1-1; D remains unclear. Germline CDR1 and CDR2: MNHGY and SVAAGI. The germline V and J ends were trimmed by 3 bases and 1 base, with 9 bases remaining between them. CDR3 length: 14 amino acids. The CDR3 region has the DNA TGTGCCAGCAGTTACCGGACTGGGAACACTGAAGCTTTCTTT. Amino acids: CASSYRTGNTEAFF.

There are many counts of this clonotype. The rearrangement joins TRBV12-3 or TRBV12-4 to TRBJ2-5, with a possible D match to TRBD2 (6 bases). The CDR3 is made up of 13 amino acids. The V gene lost 5 bases and the J gene lost 2 bases, with 9 bases spanning the gap. The CDR3 reads CASSMGLQETQYF. CDR3 DNA: TGTGCCAGCAGTATGGGACTTCAAGAGACCCAGTACTTC.

This clonotype has ten or more counts. V and J are TRBV27 and TRBJ2-1, with 7 bases identical to TRBD2. This CDR3 has 12 residues. V gave up 5 bases and J gave up 12 bases; unmatched junction bases: 7. CDR1 is MNHEY, CDR2 SMNVEV, per germline (reference sequence). The CDR3 DNA reads as TGTGCCAGCAGTCCGGCGGGGGTTGGGCAGTTCTTC. It is translated as CASSPAGVGQFF.